This entry concerns a single TCR beta chain. The sample belongs to a study of T cell changes during pregnancy in multiple sclerosis. The table came from immunoSEQ multiplex PCR; TCRdb's copy has only in-frame clones and leaves some out. The sample has approximately 130,000 clones, roughly 97% seen once; the top ten hold less than 0.55%. Deletions cut 8 bases from V and 8 bases from J, with 21 bases between. CDR3 length: 14 amino acids. Germline V gene sequence: CDR1 MDHEN, CDR2 SYDVKM. The chain employs TRBV28 and TRBJ1-2; tentatively, D is TRBD1 (6 bases). This receptor was obtained from a female donor with multiple sclerosis, enrolled in a pregnancy study. Source: peripheral blood, taken after pregnancy. CDR3: CASSRGGGGRGYTF. The CDR3, as DNA: TGTGCCAGCTCAAGGGGGGGTGGGGGACGGGGCTACACCTTC.